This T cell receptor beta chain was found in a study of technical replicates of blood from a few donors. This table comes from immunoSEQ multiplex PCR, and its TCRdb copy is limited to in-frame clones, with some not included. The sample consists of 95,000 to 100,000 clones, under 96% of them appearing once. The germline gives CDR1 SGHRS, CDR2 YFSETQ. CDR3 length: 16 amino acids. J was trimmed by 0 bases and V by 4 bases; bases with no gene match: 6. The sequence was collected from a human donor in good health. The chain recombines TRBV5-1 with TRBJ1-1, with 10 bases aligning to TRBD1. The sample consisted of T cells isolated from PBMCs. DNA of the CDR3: TGCGCCAGCAGCACGCGGACAGGGGGGATGAACACTGAAGCTTTCTTT. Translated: CASSTRTGGMNTEAFF.